A selection of T cell receptor beta chains follows, all from one sample in a study of T cells after yellow fever vaccination. MiXCR, applied by TCRdb to the 5' RACE reads, yields one record per CDR3 protein. The sample yields 200,000 to 250,000 distinct CDR3 sequences, about 7.1% seen once. The source was CD4+ T cells sorted from PBMCs, collected 15 days after the yellow fever booster vaccination. The receptors were gathered from a man aged 25 to 40 who received the YFV17D yellow fever vaccine. Each CDR3 is given with its conserved first and last residue. The D gene is left open where the match is weak. Clone size, where shown, is once, few, many, or a class for clones that have expanded.

j_gene,d_gene,abundance,v_gene,CDR3aa,CDR3nt
TRBJ2-2,.,.,TRBV12-3/TRBV12-4,CASTLGGADTGELFF,TGTGCCAGCACGCTTGGGGGGGCTGACACCGGGGAGCTGTTTTTT
TRBJ2-5,TRBD2,few,TRBV15,CATSRDRLSGAGTQYF,TGTGCCACCAGCAGAGATCGACTGAGCGGGGCGGGGACCCAGTACTTC
TRBJ2-7,.,.,TRBV20-1,CSALGRRHEQYF,TGCAGTGCCCTAGGGAGGCGCCACGAGCAGTACTTC
TRBJ1-1,TRBD1,few,TRBV5-1,CASSEGQGWDTEAFF,TGCGCCAGCAGCGAGGGACAGGGTTGGGACACTGAAGCTTTCTTT
TRBJ2-7,.,many,TRBV21-1,CASSKLWGHLHYEQYF,TGTGCCAGCAGCAAGTTATGGGGACACCTCCACTACGAGCAGTACTTC
TRBJ1-5,.,.,TRBV20-1,CSATRGGGGNQPQHF,TGCAGTGCTACCCGAGGGGGAGGCGGCAATCAGCCCCAGCATTTT
TRBJ1-1,.,many,TRBV5-1,CASSSDGANTEAFF,TGCGCCAGCAGCTCGGACGGTGCAAACACTGAAGCTTTCTTT
TRBJ2-1,.,few,TRBV15,CATSPLGQPYNEQFF,TGTGCCACCAGCCCCCTGGGGCAACCCTACAATGAGCAGTTCTTC
TRBJ1-1,.,many,TRBV29-1,CSASRSENTEAFF,TGCAGCGCCAGTCGGAGCGAGAACACTGAAGCTTTCTTT
TRBJ2-5,.,.,TRBV12-3/TRBV12-4,CARPGETQYF,TGTGCCAGACCGGGGGAGACCCAGTACTTC
TRBJ2-7,TRBD2,many,TRBV7-2,CASSLGRLADFYEQYF,TGTGCCAGCAGCTTAGGTCGCCTAGCGGACTTCTACGAGCAGTACTTC
TRBJ2-3,TRBD2,.,TRBV4-2,CASSTRLAGGPADTQYF,TGTGCCAGCAGCACCCGACTAGCGGGAGGGCCGGCGGATACGCAGTATTTT
TRBJ2-1,.,few,TRBV24-1,CATADRSLHNEQFF,TGTGCCACGGCCGACAGGAGCTTACACAATGAGCAGTTCTTC
TRBJ2-2,.,.,TRBV4-3,CASSQADSNTGELFF,TGCGCCAGCAGCCAAGCTGACTCGAACACCGGGGAGCTGTTTTTT
TRBJ2-5,TRBD2,.,TRBV19,CASSIGSGSSETQYF,TGTGCCAGTAGTATAGGCAGCGGGAGCTCAGAGACCCAGTACTTC
TRBJ2-3,TRBD1,many,TRBV6-5,CASSPTGGGRYF,TGTGCCAGCAGTCCCACAGGGGGCGGGAGGTATTTT
TRBJ1-5,.,many,TRBV12-3/TRBV12-4,CASGGRANQPQHF,TGTGCCAGCGGGGGGAGGGCCAATCAGCCCCAGCATTTT
TRBJ2-2,.,few,TRBV7-2,CASSQVRNTGELFF,TGTGCCAGCAGCCAAGTTCGAAACACCGGGGAGCTGTTTTTT
TRBJ2-1,.,many,TRBV6-6,CASFGGSYNEQFF,TGTGCCAGCTTCGGGGGCTCCTACAATGAGCAGTTCTTC
TRBJ1-1,.,.,TRBV14,CASSKRQALANTEAFF,TGTGCCAGCAGTAAACGACAGGCCCTCGCGAACACTGAAGCTTTCTTT
TRBJ2-7,TRBD1,few,TRBV29-1,CSVGTVTYEQYF,TGCAGCGTGGGGACAGTAACCTACGAGCAGTACTTC
TRBJ2-1,TRBD1,.,TRBV6-1,CASRTGTGGNEQFF,TGTGCCAGCAGGACCGGAACAGGGGGCAATGAGCAGTTCTTC
TRBJ2-7,TRBD1,many,TRBV30,CAWNEGQFYEQYF,TGTGCCTGGAATGAGGGACAGTTTTACGAGCAGTACTTC
TRBJ2-7,.,many,TRBV20-1,CSATDKIGTGRYEQYF,TGCAGTGCTACAGATAAGATCGGGACCGGGCGCTACGAGCAGTACTTC
TRBJ2-1,.,many,TRBV5-6,CASRPGNEQFF,TGTGCCAGCCGCCCAGGGAATGAGCAGTTCTTC
TRBJ2-7,TRBD1,few,TRBV18,CASSPTGVWEQYF,TGTGCCAGCTCACCGACAGGGGTTTGGGAGCAGTACTTC
TRBJ2-1,TRBD1,many,TRBV4-3,CASSQGGNRGISYNEQFF,TGCGCCAGCAGCCAAGGGGGGAACAGGGGGATTTCCTACAATGAGCAGTTCTTC
TRBJ1-1,.,.,TRBV11-1,CASSLDRSQAFF,TGTGCCAGCAGCTTAGACAGGTCTCAAGCTTTCTTT
TRBJ2-2,.,few,TRBV28,CASTKLNTGELFF,TGTGCCAGCACTAAGCTGAACACCGGGGAGCTGTTTTTT
TRBJ2-6,.,.,TRBV28,CASSPLQDRVLTGANVLTF,TGTGCCAGCAGCCCACTTCAGGACCGCGTGCTTACTGGGGCCAACGTCCTGACTTTC
TRBJ2-2,.,many,TRBV5-1,CASSLDGKFGELFF,TGCGCCAGCAGCTTGGATGGGAAGTTTGGGGAGCTGTTTTTT
TRBJ2-3,.,many,TRBV12-3/TRBV12-4,CASRQTLGDTQYF,TGTGCCAGCAGGCAAACCCTTGGAGATACGCAGTATTTT
TRBJ2-1,TRBD2,many,TRBV12-3/TRBV12-4,CASSRAGGSHEQFF,TGTGCCAGCAGTAGGGCGGGAGGCTCGCATGAGCAGTTCTTC
TRBJ2-1,TRBD2,.,TRBV20-1,CSARSTSGIPTPFF,TGCAGTGCTAGGTCGACTAGCGGGATACCTACGCCGTTCTTC
TRBJ2-1,TRBD2,few,TRBV10-3,CAISERLADNEQFF,TGTGCCATCAGTGAGCGACTAGCGGACAATGAGCAGTTCTTC
TRBJ2-2,TRBD2,many,TRBV5-1,CASSDLAGVRTGELFF,TGCGCCAGCAGCGACCTAGCGGGAGTGCGAACCGGGGAGCTGTTTTTT
TRBJ2-7,TRBD2,many,TRBV28,CASGVSGSESEQYF,TGTGCCAGCGGAGTTAGCGGGAGTGAGAGCGAGCAGTACTTC
TRBJ2-6,TRBD2,.,TRBV10-3,CAISAGTTGANVLTF,TGTGCCATCAGCGCAGGGACTACCGGGGCCAACGTCCTGACTTTC
TRBJ2-3,.,many,TRBV4-3,CASSQDGSGGDTQYF,TGCGCCAGCAGCCAAGACGGGTCTGGGGGGGATACGCAGTATTTT
TRBJ1-3,.,few,TRBV4-3,CASSQELPISGNTIYF,TGCGCCAGCAGCCAAGAGTTGCCGATCTCTGGAAACACCATATATTTT
TRBJ2-3,.,.,TRBV20-1,CSARLGTSTDTQYF,TGCAGTGCTAGACTCGGGACGAGCACAGATACGCAGTATTTT
TRBJ2-1,.,.,TRBV12-3/TRBV12-4,CASTTSSSYNEQFF,TGTGCCAGCACAACAAGTAGCTCCTACAATGAGCAGTTCTTC
TRBJ2-2,.,.,TRBV7-8,CASSTRGDGRGTGELFF,TGTGCCAGCAGTACGAGAGGGGATGGGCGTGGGACCGGGGAGCTGTTTTTT
TRBJ1-4,.,few,TRBV15,CATSRVGLKLFF,TGTGCCACCAGCAGAGTCGGTTTAAAACTGTTTTTT
TRBJ2-7,.,many,TRBV20-1,CSAETGTAYEQYF,TGCAGTGCTGAGACCGGGACGGCCTACGAGCAGTACTTC
TRBJ2-5,TRBD2,many,TRBV6-5,CASSIPSGSRETQYF,TGTGCCAGCAGCATCCCTAGCGGGAGTCGGGAGACCCAGTACTTC
TRBJ2-3,.,.,TRBV15,CATSRDDRSGHTQYF,TGTGCCACCAGCAGAGATGATCGAAGCGGGCATACGCAGTATTTT
TRBJ2-3,.,.,TRBV5-6,CASSLWVRAYHTDTQYF,TGTGCCAGCAGCTTATGGGTTCGAGCCTACCACACAGATACGCAGTATTTT
TRBJ2-2,.,few,TRBV4-3,CASSQDSRRDTGELFF,TGCGCCAGCAGCCAAGATTCGCGTAGAGACACCGGGGAGCTGTTTTTT
TRBJ2-1,.,many,TRBV5-1,CASSLDRSSYNEQFF,TGCGCCAGCAGCTTGGATCGGAGCTCCTACAATGAGCAGTTCTTC
TRBJ2-1,.,few,TRBV7-8,CASSFSSRGYYNEQFF,TGTGCCAGCAGCTTTTCGAGCCGCGGGTACTACAATGAGCAGTTCTTC
TRBJ2-2,.,many,TRBV7-2,CASSLVHTGELFF,TGTGCCAGCAGCTTAGTGCACACCGGGGAGCTGTTTTTT
TRBJ2-7,TRBD2,few,TRBV12-3/TRBV12-4,CASRIQSGSYEQYF,TGTGCCAGCAGAATTCAGAGCGGGAGTTACGAGCAGTACTTC
TRBJ2-2,.,.,TRBV4-1,CASSQAWFGELFF,TGCGCCAGCAGCCAAGCGTGGTTCGGGGAGCTGTTTTTT
TRBJ2-3,.,.,TRBV14,CASSQDRRNTQYF,TGTGCCAGCAGCCAAGATAGGAGAAATACGCAGTATTTT